The clone carrying this T cell receptor beta chain was seen a few times. Its antigen is still unknown. A junction boundary mismatches the germline segment, possibly from a read error. This entry belongs to a study of T-cell memory formation after mild COVID-19. Notes on the study in general: Contracting clones, day 15 to 85, had balanced CD4/CD8, and later expanders favored CD4+.

TCRdb reprocessed the 5' RACE reads with MiXCR, giving one entry per CDR3 protein. The repertoire holds 410,000 or so distinct CDR3 sequences, with less than 25% as singletons. This CDR3 spans 15 amino acids. The clonotype comes from an adult woman who had mild COVID-19 (a few samples of this study predate the infection). Cell type and time point are not known. The sample taken for sequencing was PBMCs or a T cell subset sorted from them (not recorded which). The chain joins TRBV12-3 or TRBV12-4 to TRBJ2-5; D is perhaps TRBD2 (7 bases). CDR3 sequence: CASSLGGGRQETQYF. Written as DNA, the CDR3 is TGTGCCAGCAGCTTAGGGGGGGGTCGCCAAGAGACCCAGTACTTC.